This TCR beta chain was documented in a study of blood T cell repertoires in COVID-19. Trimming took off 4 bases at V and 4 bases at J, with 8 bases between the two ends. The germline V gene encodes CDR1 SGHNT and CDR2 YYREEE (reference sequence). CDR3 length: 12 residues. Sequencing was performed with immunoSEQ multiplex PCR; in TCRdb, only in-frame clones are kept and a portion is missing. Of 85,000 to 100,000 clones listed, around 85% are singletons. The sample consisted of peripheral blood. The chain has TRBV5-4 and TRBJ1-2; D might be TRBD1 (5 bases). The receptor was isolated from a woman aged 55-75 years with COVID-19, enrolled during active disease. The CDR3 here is CASSPGPYGYTF. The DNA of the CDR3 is TGTGCCAGCAGCCCAGGGCCCTATGGCTACACCTTC.